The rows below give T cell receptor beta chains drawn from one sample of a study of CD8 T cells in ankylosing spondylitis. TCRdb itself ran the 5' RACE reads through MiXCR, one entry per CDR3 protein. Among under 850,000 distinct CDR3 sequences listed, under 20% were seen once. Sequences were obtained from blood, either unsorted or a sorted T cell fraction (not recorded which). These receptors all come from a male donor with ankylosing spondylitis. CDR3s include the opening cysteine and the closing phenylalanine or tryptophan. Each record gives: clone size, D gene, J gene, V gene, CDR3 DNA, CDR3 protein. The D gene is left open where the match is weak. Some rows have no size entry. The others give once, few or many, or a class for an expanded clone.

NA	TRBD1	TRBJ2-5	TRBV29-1	TGCAGCCTCCGGGACAGCCTAACCGAGACCCAGTACTTC	CSLRDSLTETQYF
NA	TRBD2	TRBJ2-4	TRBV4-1	TGCGCCAGCAGCCAAGCTCCAGCGGGAGGGGTAGCCAAAAACATTCAGTACTTC	CASSQAPAGGVAKNIQYF
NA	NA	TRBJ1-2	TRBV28	TGTGCCAGCAGTTTTTTGGTTGTAGGGGAGGGGTATGGCTACACCTTC	CASSFLVVGEGYGYTF
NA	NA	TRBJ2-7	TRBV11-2	TGTGCCAGCAACGACAACTTACAGACCTACGAGCAGTACTTC	CASNDNLQTYEQYF
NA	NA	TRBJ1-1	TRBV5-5	TGTGCCAGCAGCATCACAGGGCAGGGCACTGAAGCTTTCTTT	CASSITGQGTEAFF
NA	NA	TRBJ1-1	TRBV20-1	TGCAGTGCTAGAGACGGTCAATTGGTGAACACTGAAGCTTTCTTT	CSARDGQLVNTEAFF
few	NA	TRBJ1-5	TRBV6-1	TGTGCCAGCAGTCCCGGCGGCCTGGGAACCCAGCCCCAGCATTTT	CASSPGGLGTQPQHF
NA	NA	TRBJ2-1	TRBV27	TGTGCCAGCAGCAGGTTGGCTAGCTCCTACAATGAGCAGTTCTTC	CASSRLASSYNEQFF
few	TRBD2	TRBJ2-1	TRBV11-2	TGTGCCAGCAGCTTAGATGGACTAGCGGGGTCTCTGTCCTACAATGAGCAGTTCTTC	CASSLDGLAGSLSYNEQFF
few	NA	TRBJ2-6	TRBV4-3	TGCGCCAGCAGCCATGGGAGCTCTGGGGCCAACGTCCTGACTTTC	CASSHGSSGANVLTF
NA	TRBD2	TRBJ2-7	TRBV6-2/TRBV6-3	TGTGCCAGCAGTACTAGCGGTGCTTCCTACGAGCAGTACTTC	CASSTSGASYEQYF
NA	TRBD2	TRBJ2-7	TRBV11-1	TGTGCCAGCAGCTTAGAATCCCCCGCGGCGGGGGGGCCTTACGAGCAGTACTTC	CASSLESPAAGGPYEQYF
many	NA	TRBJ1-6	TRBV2	TGTGCCAGCAGCTCCGGGGGGTGGAATTCACCCCTCCACTTT	CASSSGGWNSPLHF
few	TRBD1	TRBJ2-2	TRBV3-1	TGTGCCAGCAGCCTCCGGACAGGGGCGAACACCGGGGAGCTGTTTTTT	CASSLRTGANTGELFF
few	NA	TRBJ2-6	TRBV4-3	TGCGCCAGCAGCGCCCGAGGCTCTGGGGCCAACGTCCTGACTTTC	CASSARGSGANVLTF
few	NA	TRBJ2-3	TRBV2	TGTGCCAGCAGTGTGTCTGCAGATACGCAGTATTTT	CASSVSADTQYF
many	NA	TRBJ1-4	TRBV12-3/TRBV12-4	TGTGCCAGCCAAGTCTCTAGGGGTGAAAAACTGTTTTTT	CASQVSRGEKLFF
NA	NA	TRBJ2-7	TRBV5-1	TGCGCCAGCAGAGATCCTGGCTACTCCTACGAGCAGTACTTC	CASRDPGYSYEQYF
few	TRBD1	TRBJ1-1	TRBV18	TGTGCCAGCTCCCCCCCCAGGGGGCCTAACACTGAAGCTTTCTTT	CASSPPRGPNTEAFF
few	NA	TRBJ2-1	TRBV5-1	TGCGCCAGCTCGCGTGAGGGAGGAGTCCTTGGTAGCTACAATGAGCAGTTCTTC	CASSREGGVLGSYNEQFF
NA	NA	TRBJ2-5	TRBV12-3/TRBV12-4	TGTGCCAGCAGCCCTTTATGGGCACAAGAGACCCAGTACTTC	CASSPLWAQETQYF
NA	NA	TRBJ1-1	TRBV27	TGTGCCAGCAGTCCCTCGGACTTTGGGAGGAACACTGAAGCTTTCTTT	CASSPSDFGRNTEAFF
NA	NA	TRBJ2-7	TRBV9	TGTGCCAGCAGCGGCCCCGGGACAAGTGAGCAGTACTTC	CASSGPGTSEQYF
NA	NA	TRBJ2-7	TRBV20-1	TGCAGTGCTAGCCCCCCGGACAACTCCTACGAGCAGTACTTC	CSASPPDNSYEQYF
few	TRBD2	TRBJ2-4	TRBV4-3	TGCGCCAGCAGCCAAGATCGGACTAGCGGAAACATTCAGTACTTC	CASSQDRTSGNIQYF
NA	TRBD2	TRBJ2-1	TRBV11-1	TGTGCCAGCAGCTCCTTTAGAGCGGGAGCGCAGTTCTTC	CASSSFRAGAQFF
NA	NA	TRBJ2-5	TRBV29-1	TGCAGCGTTACAAGGGGAGAGACCCAGTACTTC	CSVTRGETQYF
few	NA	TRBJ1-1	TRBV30	TGTGCCTGGGCTACAGGGCGCACTGAAGCTTTCTTT	CAWATGRTEAFF
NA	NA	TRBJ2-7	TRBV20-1	TGCAGTGCTCCGGACGAATCCTACGAGCAGTACTTC	CSAPDESYEQYF
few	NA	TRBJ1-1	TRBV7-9	TGTGCCAGCAGCCCAGCAAAGGGGGGGTCCGACACTGAAGCTTTCTTT	CASSPAKGGSDTEAFF
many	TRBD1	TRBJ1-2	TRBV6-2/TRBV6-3	TGTGCCAGCAGCAAAAACAGGGGGCTCGACTATGGCTACACCTTC	CASSKNRGLDYGYTF
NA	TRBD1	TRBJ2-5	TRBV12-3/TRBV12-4	TGTGCCAGCAGTGGACAGGGAGAAGAGACCCAGTACTTC	CASSGQGEETQYF
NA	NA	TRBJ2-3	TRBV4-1	TGCGCCAGCAGCCAAGGCTGGGGCGCAGGAGATACGCAGTATTTT	CASSQGWGAGDTQYF
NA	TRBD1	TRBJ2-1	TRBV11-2	TGTGCCAGCACCTTTCCAGGGACAGGGGTCGTCGGTGAGCAGTTCTTC	CASTFPGTGVVGEQFF
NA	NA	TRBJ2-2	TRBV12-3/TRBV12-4	TGTGCCAGCTTTCAGGGGGGCACCGGGGAGCTGTTTTTT	CASFQGGTGELFF
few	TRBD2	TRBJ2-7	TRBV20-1	TGCAGTGCTAGAGACCGGCCCAGCGGGGCTAACTACGAGCAGTACTTC	CSARDRPSGANYEQYF
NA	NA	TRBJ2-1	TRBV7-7	TGTGCTAGCAGCTTAGCAACAGGGGAGCAGTTCTTC	CASSLATGEQFF